The 20 T cell receptor beta chains listed next were all sequenced from one sample in a study of beta chain features in type 1 diabetes. cDNA synthesis used the whole RNA isolate, giving expressed TCRB sequences. The method was immunoSEQ multiplex PCR; TCRdb's version includes in-frame clones alone and lacks a portion of them. The sample lists under 250,000 clones, 27% occurring once. Sequencing was carried out using central memory CD4+ T cells from blood. The receptors stem from a young man in good health.

The V and J genes are TRBV7-9 and TRBJ2-3, with unresolved D. V was shortened by 2 bases and J by 2 bases, with 8 bases between the two germline ends. This CDR3 comprises 14 residues. The V gene's germline CDR1 is SEHNR and CDR2 FQNEAQ (reference sequence). For the CDR3, the DNA is TGTGCCAGCAGCTTATCTGGGCCCACAGATACGCAGTATTTT. Translation: CASSLSGPTDTQYF.

This clone was picked up a small number of times. The rearrangement links TRBV10-2 to TRBJ2-4; D not certain. The CDR3 is 11 residues long. Trimming left V 2 bases short and J 8 bases short, with 4 bases between. CDR1 WSHSY and CDR2 SAAADI come from the germline V gene. This CDR3 reads CASSETDIQYF. DNA of the CDR3: TGCGCCAGCAGTGAGACGGACATTCAGTACTTC.

This clone appeared a few times. The CDR3 DNA reads TGTGCCAGCTCCCCTCCGGAGGGAAGCGTACATTTT. It translates to CASSPPEGSVHF. V usage is TRBV18 and J usage is TRBJ1-5; no definite D call. Germline CDR1 and CDR2: KGHSH and LQKENI. CDR3 length: 12 amino acids. Between the trimmed V and J ends, which lost 6 bases and 16 bases, there was a span of 19 bases.

This clone was observed a single time. V usage is TRBV9 and J usage is TRBJ1-1; D unresolved. This CDR3 spans 13 amino acids. Germline V CDR1 and CDR2: SGDLS, YYNGEE. The V end was cut by 4 bases, the J end by 2 bases, with 9 bases between. CDR3: CASSTSPNTEAFF. For the CDR3, the DNA is TGTGCCAGCAGCACCAGTCCAAACACTGAAGCTTTCTTT.

This clone was seen more than once but under ten times. The rearrangement joins TRBV29-1 to TRBJ2-1, with a possible D match to TRBD1 (5 bases). V lost 2 bases and J 8 bases, leaving 7 bases between the germline ends. Germline assignment: CDR1 SQVTM and CDR2 ANQGSEA. The CDR3 is 11 amino acids. CDR3 sequence reads: CSVERGYEQFF. Here the CDR3 DNA reads TGCAGCGTTGAAAGGGGCTATGAGCAGTTCTTC.

This clone was counted a few times. The chain couples TRBV7-2 to TRBJ2-5; 11 bases agree with TRBD2. This CDR3 spans 18 amino acids. The J segment lost 7 bases and the V segment lost 1 base, leaving 14 bases of the junction unmatched. Germline values: CDR1 SGHTA, CDR2 FQGNSA. CDR3 bases: TGTGCCAGCAGCTTAGGCGCACCCGGGACTAGCGGACCGGGGACCCAGTACTTC. Translation gives CASSLGAPGTSGPGTQYF. Supplemented by reference TRBV7-2 and TRBJ2-5, the full variable domain reads GAGVSQSPSNKVTEKGKDVELRCDPISGHTALYWYRQSLGQGLEFLIYFQGNSAPDKSGLPSDRFSAERTGGSVSTLTIQRTQQEDSAVYLCASSLGAPGTSGPGTQYFGPGTRLLVL.

This clone was observed a few times. V is TRBV29-1 and J is TRBJ2-7; D is ambiguous. The CDR3 is 15 amino acids. From germline, CDR1 is SQVTM and CDR2 ANQGSEA. The V and J ends lost 2 bases and 5 bases respectively, with 19 bases between them. This CDR3 reads CSVESMGSPGHEQYF. Here the CDR3 DNA reads TGCAGCGTTGAATCAATGGGCTCACCCGGCCACGAGCAGTACTTC.

The table lists this clone with many counts. The chain combines TRBV5-4 with TRBJ2-3; D possibly corresponds to TRBD2 (6 bases). Germline lookup yields CDR1 SGHNT and CDR2 YYREEE (reference sequence). The CDR3 spans 15 residues. Trimming removed 4 bases at V and 0 bases at J, with 12 bases between. The CDR3 loop is CASSPAAGSTDTQYF. CDR3 nucleotide sequence: TGTGCCAGCAGCCCCGCGGCGGGGAGCACAGATACGCAGTATTTT.

The rearrangement links TRBV5-1 to TRBJ2-7; D remains ambiguous. The V end lost 4 bases, the J end lost 5 bases, and 10 bases lay between the germline ends. CDR1 is SGHRS and CDR2 is YFSETQ in the germline V gene. The CDR3 consists of 12 residues. The CDR3 nucleotides read TGCGCCAGCAGCGACGGTGTGGACGAGCAGTACTTC. Its protein product is CASSDGVDEQYF.

The V gene is TRBV29-1, the J gene TRBJ2-5, with D perhaps matching TRBD1 (6 bases). Germline assignment: CDR1 SQVTM and CDR2 ANQGSEA. The CDR3 spans 12 residues. The germline V and J ends were trimmed by 7 bases and 5 bases, with 14 bases remaining between them. The CDR3 spells CSALGQGETQYF. In DNA form, the CDR3 reads TGCAGCGCCCTCGGCCAGGGGGAGACCCAGTACTTC.

This clone has only a few counts. The chain links TRBV5-1 to TRBJ2-7, with D hard to call. The length of the CDR3 is 14 residues. Germline CDR1 and CDR2: SGHRS and YFSETQ. Trimming removed 1 base at V and 3 bases at J, with 11 bases between. The CDR3 region is CASSLSTVGYEQYF. Written as DNA, the CDR3 is TGCGCCAGCAGCTTGTCGACTGTGGGCTACGAGCAGTACTTC.

The genes are TRBV28 and TRBJ2-5; D gene unclear. The V end lost 6 bases, the J end lost 5 bases, and 10 bases lay between the germline ends. The CDR3 is 12 amino acids. CDR1 is MDHEN and CDR2 is SYDVKM in the germline V gene. In DNA form, the CDR3 reads TGTGCCAGCAGCCCCCGATTCGAGACCCAGTACTTC. This sequence encodes CASSPRFETQYF.

The chain couples TRBV1 to TRBJ2-4; the table names TRBD2, a call not compared with the DNA. TRBV1 is a recognized pseudogene. The CDR3 consists of 19 residues. CDR3 region: CTSSQEGLNGSCRGNIQYF. Written as DNA, the CDR3 is TGCACCAGCAGCCAAGAGGGGCTTAACGGGAGTTGTCGTGGAAACATTCAGTACTTC.

This rearrangement joins TRBV4-2 to TRBJ2-3; D not certain. The ends were cut back, 5 bases at V and 9 bases at J, with 12 bases in the middle. The CDR3 length is 12 residues. Germline values: CDR1 LGHNA, CDR2 YNFKEQ. CDR3 sequence reads: CASSAKAGTQYF. CDR3 nucleotide sequence: TGTGCCAGCAGCGCAAAGGCAGGCACGCAGTATTTT.

The CDR3, as DNA: TGTGCCAGCAGCTCGGGAGGGCCGTACGAGCAGTACTTC. This gives the protein CASSSGGPYEQYF. The rearrangement links TRBV5-6 to TRBJ2-7; 8 bases are shared with TRBD2. Germline trimming cut 3 bases from V and 4 bases from J; bases unmatched to any gene: 3. CDR1 and CDR2 from the germline V gene are SGHDT and YYEEEE. The CDR3 runs to 13 residues. Drawing the rest from reference TRBV5-6 and TRBJ2-7, the complete variable domain is DAGVTQSPTHLIKTRGQQVTLRCSPKSGHDTVSWYQQALGQGPQFIFQYYEEEERQRGNFPDRFSGHQFPNYSSELNVNALLLGDSALYLCASSSGGPYEQYFGPGTRLTVT.

This clone was picked up one time. The rearrangement uses TRBV27 and TRBJ2-7; 8 nucleotides line up with TRBD1. Germline CDR1 and CDR2: MNHEY and SMNVEV (reference sequence). The CDR3 extends over 13 amino acids. The junction had 5 bases not matched to a gene; V was cut back by 6 bases and J by 4 bases. CDR3 nucleotide sequence: TGTGCCAGCAGCCTGGGACAGGAATACGAGCAGTACTTC. It codes for CASSLGQEYEQYF.

This clone was observed a handful of times. The V gene is TRBV5-4, the J gene TRBJ1-1; TRBD1 aligns across 9 bases. With 0 bases clipped from V and 0 bases from J, the junction kept 3 bases outside the gene matches. From germline, CDR1 is SGHNT and CDR2 YYREEE (reference sequence). This CDR3 region has 16 residues. CDR3 DNA: TGTGCCAGCAGCTTGGGGACAGGGGCCATGAACACTGAAGCTTTCTTT. It codes for CASSLGTGAMNTEAFF.

This clone was picked up a small number of times. The chain is built from TRBV30 and TRBJ2-5; the match to TRBD2 covers 9 bases. V dropped 2 bases and J dropped 5; count of bases not matched to a gene: 6. The CDR3 sequence is 14 residues long. From germline, CDR1 is GTSNPN and CDR2 SVGIG (reference sequence). CDR3 DNA sequence: TGTGCCTGGAGTCTAGCGGGGAATAAGGAGACCCAGTACTTC. Protein sequence: CAWSLAGNKETQYF.

There are a few counts of this clone. The V call is TRBV30, the J call TRBJ1-1, with 7 nucleotides matching TRBD1. The ends lost 3 bases at V and 4 bases at J; junction bases unmatched: 8. The germline V gene has CDR1 GTSNPN and CDR2 SVGIG (reference sequence). The CDR3 extends over 14 amino acids. CDR3 in DNA: TGTGCCTGGAGCCGACAGGGAACGGGCACTGAAGCTTTCTTT. Its protein product is CAWSRQGTGTEAFF.

The V gene is TRBV19, the J gene TRBJ2-1, with 13 bases matching TRBD2. Looked up from germline, CDR1 is LNHDA and CDR2 is SQIVND (reference sequence). The ends lost 4 bases at V and 8 bases at J; junction bases unmatched: 14. CDR3 length equals 18 residues. CDR3 amino acids: CASSSQGRLAGGSYEQFF. In DNA form, the CDR3 reads TGTGCCAGTAGTAGCCAGGGGAGACTAGCGGGAGGTTCCTATGAGCAGTTCTTC.